This T cell receptor beta chain was documented in a study of blood T cell repertoires in COVID-19. Overall study: Researchers got acute and convalescent COVID-19 samples from the United States, Italy and Spain. The analysed material was cDNA or gDNA that came from T cells, B-cell-depleted T cells, or PBMCs.

In the authors' workflow: Estimates of nucleated cell counts were drawn from the amplification of reference gene primers. Only in-frame clones appear in the TCRdb table, and some are missing; sequencing was by immunoSEQ multiplex PCR. V and J calls and clone size are copied from that table; D and trimming were computed from the DNA. This sample has about 160,000 clones; roughly 87% occur once, and the top ten carry about 4%. Trimming cost V 1 base and J 2 bases; bases outside gene matches: 3. Looked up from germline, CDR1 is LGHNT and CDR2 is FRNRAP. CDR3 size: 15 residues. The chain has TRBV12-5 and TRBJ1-2; the match to TRBD1 covers 8 bases. The sample consisted of peripheral blood. The origin of this receptor is a woman in her sixties or seventies with active or convalescent COVID-19. Here the CDR3 reads CASGLADRENYGYTF. DNA of the CDR3: TGTGCTAGTGGTTTGGCGGACAGGGAGAACTATGGCTACACCTTC.